Listed below are T cell receptor beta chains from one sample, sequenced in a study of blood T cell repertoires in COVID-19. Produced via immunoSEQ multiplex PCR; TCRdb's table is partial and in-frame only. The sample includes 200,000 to 250,000 clones, 70% to 90% of them seen just once. Material for sequencing was peripheral blood. Every receptor here comes from a woman aged 18-29 years who had recovered from COVID-19. Both conserved end residues are part of each CDR3. D genes are given only for firm matches. Not every row has a clone size; where given, it reads once, few, many or a size class.

clone size: NA
D gene: TRBD2
V gene: TRBV11-2
J gene: TRBJ2-3
CDR3 protein: CASSLKVRLAGGGDTQYF
CDR3 DNA: TGTGCCAGCAGCTTGAAGGTTCGGCTAGCGGGAGGGGGAGATACGCAGTATTTT

clone size: NA
D gene: TRBD2
V gene: TRBV7-2
J gene: TRBJ2-2
CDR3 protein: CASSFYGRAAGELFF
CDR3 DNA: TGTGCCAGCAGCTTTTATGGGAGGGCCGCCGGGGAGCTGTTTTTT

clone size: NA
D gene: NA
V gene: TRBV12-3/TRBV12-4
J gene: TRBJ2-1
CDR3 protein: CASRRGYDEQFF
CDR3 DNA: TGTGCCAGCAGACGAGGTTACGATGAGCAGTTCTTC

clone size: once
D gene: TRBD1
V gene: TRBV30
J gene: TRBJ1-1
CDR3 protein: CAWSPQGAIAFF
CDR3 DNA: TGTGCCTGGAGCCCTCAGGGGGCGATAGCTTTCTTT

clone size: NA
D gene: NA
V gene: TRBV6-1
J gene: TRBJ1-1
CDR3 protein: CASSEMTTNTEAFF
CDR3 DNA: TGTGCCAGCAGTGAAATGACAACGAACACTGAAGCTTTCTTT

clone size: NA
D gene: NA
V gene: TRBV18
J gene: TRBJ2-1
CDR3 protein: CASSPKGPPAGEQFF
CDR3 DNA: TGTGCCAGCTCCCCCAAGGGGCCCCCGGCAGGTGAGCAGTTCTTC

clone size: NA
D gene: NA
V gene: TRBV5-1
J gene: TRBJ1-4
CDR3 protein: CASSFTGTNEKLFF
CDR3 DNA: TGCGCCAGCAGCTTTACCGGGACAAATGAAAAACTGTTTTTT

clone size: NA
D gene: TRBD2
V gene: TRBV15
J gene: TRBJ2-1
CDR3 protein: CATSRDYGSGNNEQFF
CDR3 DNA: TGTGCCACCAGCAGAGATTACGGTAGCGGGAACAATGAGCAGTTCTTC

clone size: once
D gene: NA
V gene: TRBV7-3
J gene: TRBJ2-3
CDR3 protein: CASSLGGRGGDTQYF
CDR3 DNA: TGTGCCAGCAGCTTAGGCGGGAGAGGGGGAGATACGCAGTATTTT

clone size: NA
D gene: NA
V gene: TRBV5-6
J gene: TRBJ2-2
CDR3 protein: CASSLLGLNTGELFF
CDR3 DNA: TGTGCCAGCAGCTTGCTCGGACTCAACACCGGGGAGCTGTTTTTT

clone size: once
D gene: NA
V gene: TRBV5-1
J gene: TRBJ2-7
CDR3 protein: CASSLVSGRGYEQYF
CDR3 DNA: TGCGCCAGCAGCTTGGTTAGCGGAAGGGGCTACGAGCAGTACTTC

clone size: few
D gene: NA
V gene: TRBV28
J gene: TRBJ1-2
CDR3 protein: CASSQYGLYGYTF
CDR3 DNA: TGTGCCAGCAGTCAGTATGGCCTCTATGGCTACACCTTC

clone size: NA
D gene: TRBD1
V gene: TRBV5-4
J gene: TRBJ2-5
CDR3 protein: CAVLNRGLGETQYF
CDR3 DNA: TGTGCCGTACTAAACAGGGGGCTCGGGGAGACCCAGTACTTC

clone size: NA
D gene: NA
V gene: TRBV9
J gene: TRBJ2-1
CDR3 protein: CASSSWADRNEQFF
CDR3 DNA: TGTGCCAGCAGCTCCTGGGCCGACAGGAATGAGCAGTTCTTC

clone size: few
D gene: TRBD1
V gene: TRBV5-4
J gene: TRBJ2-7
CDR3 protein: CASRGDGQATYEQYF
CDR3 DNA: TGTGCCAGCAGGGGCGATGGACAGGCCACCTACGAGCAGTACTTC

clone size: NA
D gene: NA
V gene: TRBV7-2
J gene: TRBJ2-7
CDR3 protein: CASSLVTTVSYEQYF
CDR3 DNA: TGTGCCAGCAGCTTAGTCACCACGGTTTCCTACGAGCAGTACTTC

clone size: NA
D gene: NA
V gene: TRBV27
J gene: TRBJ2-7
CDR3 protein: CASSPLTPYEQYF
CDR3 DNA: TGTGCCAGCAGTCCACTAACTCCCTACGAGCAGTACTTC

clone size: NA
D gene: TRBD1
V gene: TRBV18
J gene: TRBJ2-5
CDR3 protein: CASSPFSAGGGETQYF
CDR3 DNA: TGTGCCAGCTCACCATTCTCTGCAGGGGGCGGTGAGACCCAGTACTTC

clone size: NA
D gene: NA
V gene: TRBV9
J gene: TRBJ2-5
CDR3 protein: CASSVDVTGKETQYF
CDR3 DNA: TGTGCCAGCAGCGTAGACGTGACGGGGAAAGAGACCCAGTACTTC

clone size: NA
D gene: NA
V gene: TRBV19
J gene: TRBJ1-2
CDR3 protein: CASSIGRRQNYGYTF
CDR3 DNA: TGTGCCAGTAGTATAGGGCGGCGCCAAAACTATGGCTACACCTTC

clone size: NA
D gene: TRBD1
V gene: TRBV24-1
J gene: TRBJ1-3
CDR3 protein: CATTNRDRGRTGNTIYF
CDR3 DNA: TGTGCCACCACAAACCGGGACAGGGGACGGACTGGAAACACCATATATTTT

clone size: NA
D gene: TRBD1
V gene: TRBV5-5
J gene: TRBJ1-4
CDR3 protein: CASSSRDRVEEKLFF
CDR3 DNA: TGTGCCAGCAGCTCGAGGGACAGGGTTGAAGAAAAACTGTTTTTT

clone size: NA
D gene: TRBD2
V gene: TRBV5-1
J gene: TRBJ2-5
CDR3 protein: CASSLGGGGRQETQYF
CDR3 DNA: TGCGCCAGCAGCTTGGGAGGCGGGGGGCGTCAAGAGACCCAGTACTTC

clone size: NA
D gene: NA
V gene: TRBV21-1
J gene: TRBJ2-7
CDR3 protein: CASGYRVSHEQYF
CDR3 DNA: TGTGCCAGCGGATACAGGGTCTCCCACGAGCAGTACTTC

clone size: NA
D gene: NA
V gene: TRBV10-3
J gene: TRBJ2-7
CDR3 protein: CAISESPRGYEQYF
CDR3 DNA: TGTGCCATCAGTGAGAGCCCCAGGGGATACGAGCAGTACTTC

clone size: NA
D gene: NA
V gene: TRBV3-1/TRBV3-2
J gene: TRBJ2-1
CDR3 protein: CASSQFNNEQFF
CDR3 DNA: TGTGCCAGCAGCCAATTTAACAATGAGCAGTTCTTC

clone size: NA
D gene: TRBD1
V gene: TRBV7-9
J gene: TRBJ1-1
CDR3 protein: CASSLAYNRGLIEAFF
CDR3 DNA: TGTGCCAGCAGCTTAGCTTACAACAGGGGCCTCATTGAAGCTTTCTTT

clone size: NA
D gene: TRBD2
V gene: TRBV27
J gene: TRBJ2-2
CDR3 protein: CASRRGGNAGELFF
CDR3 DNA: TGTGCCAGCAGGCGGGGGGGGAACGCCGGGGAGCTGTTTTTT

clone size: NA
D gene: NA
V gene: TRBV29-1
J gene: TRBJ1-4
CDR3 protein: CSVEVHGQSNEKLFF
CDR3 DNA: TGCAGCGTTGAAGTCCACGGACAGTCTAATGAAAAACTGTTTTTT

clone size: NA
D gene: NA
V gene: TRBV7-6
J gene: TRBJ2-1
CDR3 protein: CASTRGGSSYNEQFF
CDR3 DNA: TGTGCCAGCACGAGGGGGGGGAGCTCCTACAATGAGCAGTTCTTC

clone size: few
D gene: NA
V gene: TRBV15
J gene: TRBJ2-6
CDR3 protein: CATSRGGQTGANVLTF
CDR3 DNA: TGTGCCACCAGCAGAGGGGGCCAAACCGGGGCCAACGTCCTGACTTTC

clone size: NA
D gene: TRBD2
V gene: TRBV5-4
J gene: TRBJ2-3
CDR3 protein: CASSLVLAGTDTQYF
CDR3 DNA: TGTGCCAGCAGCTTGGTACTAGCGGGGACGGATACGCAGTATTTT

clone size: once
D gene: TRBD1
V gene: TRBV5-6
J gene: TRBJ1-4
CDR3 protein: CASSLFNRGQANEKLFF
CDR3 DNA: TGTGCCAGCAGCCTCTTTAACAGGGGGCAGGCTAATGAAAAACTGTTTTTT

clone size: NA
D gene: TRBD1
V gene: TRBV9
J gene: TRBJ2-7
CDR3 protein: CASSPPTGGYEQYF
CDR3 DNA: TGTGCCAGCAGCCCACCGACAGGGGGCTACGAGCAGTACTTC

clone size: NA
D gene: NA
V gene: TRBV5-1
J gene: TRBJ2-4
CDR3 protein: CASSLGGLRDIQYF
CDR3 DNA: TGCGCCAGCAGCTTGGGCGGGCTACGCGACATTCAGTACTTC

clone size: NA
D gene: TRBD1
V gene: TRBV5-1
J gene: TRBJ1-2
CDR3 protein: CASRRDSQYGYTF
CDR3 DNA: TGCGCCAGCAGGAGGGACAGTCAATATGGCTACACCTTC

clone size: NA
D gene: TRBD1
V gene: TRBV18
J gene: TRBJ2-7
CDR3 protein: CASSPSRDRDYEQYF
CDR3 DNA: TGTGCCAGCTCACCATCCCGGGACAGGGATTACGAGCAGTACTTC

clone size: NA
D gene: NA
V gene: TRBV13
J gene: TRBJ2-7
CDR3 protein: CASSLGQGHLSYEQYF
CDR3 DNA: TGTGCCAGCAGCTTAGGACAGGGACACCTGTCCTACGAGCAGTACTTC

clone size: NA
D gene: NA
V gene: TRBV6-5
J gene: TRBJ2-7
CDR3 protein: CATTLVGGYEQYF
CDR3 DNA: TGTGCCACCACTCTAGTGGGTGGGTACGAGCAGTACTTC

clone size: NA
D gene: TRBD1
V gene: TRBV11-1
J gene: TRBJ2-1
CDR3 protein: CASSTSGTGVREQFF
CDR3 DNA: TGTGCCAGCAGCACATCCGGGACAGGGGTTCGGGAGCAGTTCTTC

clone size: few
D gene: NA
V gene: TRBV7-7
J gene: TRBJ2-2
CDR3 protein: CASSLDGANTGELFF
CDR3 DNA: TGTGCCAGCAGCTTAGACGGGGCGAACACCGGGGAGCTGTTTTTT